This T cell receptor (beta chain) emerged from a study of blood T cell repertoires in COVID-19. As processed by the authors: Amplification of reference gene primers was used by the study to estimate nucleated cell counts. Assay used: immunoSEQ multiplex PCR; TCRdb lists only in-frame clones, some missing. That table supplies the V and J calls and clone size; D and trimming were determined from the DNA. The sample gives some 200,000 clones, roughly four fifths of which show up once; approximately 15% is in the top ten. This CDR3 is built from 14 residues. CDR1 SEHNR and CDR2 FQNEAQ come from the germline V gene (reference sequence). Trimming took off 2 bases at V and 8 bases at J, with 10 bases between the two ends.

The V gene is TRBV7-9, the J gene TRBJ1-6; tentatively, D is TRBD1 (5 bases). Sequencing used peripheral blood. The receptor was derived from a man aged 25-40 years with active or convalescent COVID-19. The CDR3 DNA reads TGTGCCAGCAGCTTAATTGGGGCCGATTCACCCCTCCACTTT. Translated: CASSLIGADSPLHF.